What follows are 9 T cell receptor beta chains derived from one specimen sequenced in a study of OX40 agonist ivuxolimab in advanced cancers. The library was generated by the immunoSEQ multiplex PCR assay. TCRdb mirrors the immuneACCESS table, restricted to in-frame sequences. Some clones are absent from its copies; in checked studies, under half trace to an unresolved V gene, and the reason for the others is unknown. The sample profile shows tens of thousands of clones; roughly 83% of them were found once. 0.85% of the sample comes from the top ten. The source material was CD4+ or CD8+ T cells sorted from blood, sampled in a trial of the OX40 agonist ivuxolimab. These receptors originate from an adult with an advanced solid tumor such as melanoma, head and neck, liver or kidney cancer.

In nucleotides, the CDR3 is TGTGCCAGCAGCTCCCGGGCTAGCGGGGTAGATACGCAGTATTTT. This sequence encodes CASSSRASGVDTQYF. V is TRBV7-2 and J is TRBJ2-3; TRBD2 aligns across 9 bases. J lost 5 bases, V lost 4 bases, and 7 bases had no gene match. Looked up from germline, CDR1 is SGHTA and CDR2 is FQGNSA. This CDR3 region has 15 residues.

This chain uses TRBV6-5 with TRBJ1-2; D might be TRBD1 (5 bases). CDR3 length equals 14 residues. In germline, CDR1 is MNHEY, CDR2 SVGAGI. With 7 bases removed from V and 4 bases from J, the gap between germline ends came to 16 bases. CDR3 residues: CASTTGEGIYGYTF. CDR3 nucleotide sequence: TGTGCCAGCACCACGGGGGAGGGGATCTATGGCTACACCTTC.

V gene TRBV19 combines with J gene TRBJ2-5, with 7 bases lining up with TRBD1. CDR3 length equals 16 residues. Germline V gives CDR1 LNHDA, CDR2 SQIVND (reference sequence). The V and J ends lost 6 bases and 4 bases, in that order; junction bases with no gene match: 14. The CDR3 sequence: CASSTRTRQGLETQYF. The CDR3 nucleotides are TGTGCCAGTAGCACCCGAACACGACAGGGCCTAGAGACCCAGTACTTC.

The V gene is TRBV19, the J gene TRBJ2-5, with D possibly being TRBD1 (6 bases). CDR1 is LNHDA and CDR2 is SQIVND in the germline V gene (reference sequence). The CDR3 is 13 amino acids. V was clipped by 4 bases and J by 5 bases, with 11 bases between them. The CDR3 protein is CASSTSQGETQYF. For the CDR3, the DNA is TGTGCCAGTAGTACCTCCCAGGGGGAGACCCAGTACTTC.

CDR3 protein: CASSRAREDSPLHF. The CDR3 DNA reads as TGCGCCAGCAGCCGGGCCAGGGAGGATTCACCCCTCCACTTT. The chain joins TRBV4-1 to TRBJ1-6, with a weak D call TRBD1 (5 bases). Germline CDR1 is MGHRA and CDR2 is YSYEKL. The V and J ends lost 4 bases and 8 bases respectively, with 12 bases between them. This CDR3 region has 14 residues.

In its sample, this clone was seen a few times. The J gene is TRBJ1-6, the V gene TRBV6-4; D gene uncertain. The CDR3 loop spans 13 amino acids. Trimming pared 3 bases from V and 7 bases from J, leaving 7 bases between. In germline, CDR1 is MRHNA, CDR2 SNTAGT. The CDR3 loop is CASSESVNSPLHF. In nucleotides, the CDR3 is TGTGCCAGCAGTGAGTCGGTAAATTCACCCCTCCACTTT.

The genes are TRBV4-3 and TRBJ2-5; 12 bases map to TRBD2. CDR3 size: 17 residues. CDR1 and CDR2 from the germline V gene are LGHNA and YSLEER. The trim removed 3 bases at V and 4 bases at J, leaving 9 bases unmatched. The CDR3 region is CASSQDLLAGGTETQYF. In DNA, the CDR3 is TGCGCCAGCAGCCAGGATTTACTAGCGGGGGGTACAGAGACCCAGTACTTC.

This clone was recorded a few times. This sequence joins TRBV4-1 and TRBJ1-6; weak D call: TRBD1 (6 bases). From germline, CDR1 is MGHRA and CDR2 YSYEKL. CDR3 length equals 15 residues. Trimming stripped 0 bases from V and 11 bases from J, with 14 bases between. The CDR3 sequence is CASSQDRGKGTPLHF. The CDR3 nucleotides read TGCGCCAGCAGCCAAGATAGGGGGAAGGGGACACCCCTCCACTTT.

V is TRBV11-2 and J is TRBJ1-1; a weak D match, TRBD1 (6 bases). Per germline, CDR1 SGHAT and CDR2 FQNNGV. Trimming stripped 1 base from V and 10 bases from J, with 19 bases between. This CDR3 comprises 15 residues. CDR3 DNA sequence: TGTGCCAGCAGCTTAGGGGCAGGGGTTACTCTCGGAGCTTTCTTT. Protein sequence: CASSLGAGVTLGAFF.